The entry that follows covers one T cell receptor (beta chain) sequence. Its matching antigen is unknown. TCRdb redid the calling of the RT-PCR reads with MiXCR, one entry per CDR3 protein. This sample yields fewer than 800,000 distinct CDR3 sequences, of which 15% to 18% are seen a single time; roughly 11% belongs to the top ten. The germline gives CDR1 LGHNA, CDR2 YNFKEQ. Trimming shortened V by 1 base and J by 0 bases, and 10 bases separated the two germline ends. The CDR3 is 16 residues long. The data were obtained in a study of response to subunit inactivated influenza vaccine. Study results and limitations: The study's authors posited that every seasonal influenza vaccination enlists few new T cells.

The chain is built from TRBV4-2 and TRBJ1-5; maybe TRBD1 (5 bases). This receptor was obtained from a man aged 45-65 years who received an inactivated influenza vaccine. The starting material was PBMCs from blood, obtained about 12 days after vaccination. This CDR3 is CASSQVGGFSNQPQHF. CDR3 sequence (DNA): TGTGCCAGCAGCCAAGTTGGGGGGTTTAGCAATCAGCCCCAGCATTTT.